The TCR beta chain under discussion was sequenced for a study of early stage breast cancer tumors. Whole-study context: Most invasive tumors, about 75% of the 16, were ER+/PR+/HER2-. Notes on the study in general: Commonly generated sequences made up most enriched TCRB sequences shared between patients.

Using immunoSEQ multiplex PCR, the repertoire was profiled, and TCRdb retains in-frame clones only, with some absent. The profile shows approximately 75,000 clones, over 80% of them singletons. This CDR3 has 19 amino acids. Regarding this clone: What it recognizes is unknown.

The genes are TRBV21-1 and TRBJ1-5. TRBV21-1 is deemed a pseudogene. Sequenced material: blood. The TCR sequence derives from a person aged 35-49 years with breast cancer. For the CDR3, the DNA is TGTGCCAGCAGCACGCCCAGTCCCTCTGGGGTGTTCGTTCATCAGCCCCAGCATTTT. This codes for CASSTPSPSGVFVHQPQHF.